Sequencing of this T cell receptor beta chain was carried out in a study of cytotoxic CD8 clonotypes in ibrutinib-treated CLL. Study as a whole: Patients gave response samples after a median approximately 11 months of treatment, range 6 to 36. Study-wide findings and caveats: Higher clonality was seen at ibrutinib response and a return toward baseline at progression. Exceeding age-matched healthy donors, baseline clonality also tracked the counts of circulating CD8+ T cells.

Depth targeted 1 in 200,000 to 1 in 1 million T cells, averaging 10x coverage per clonotype. The repertoire was sequenced with immunoSEQ multiplex PCR; TCRdb's copy has only in-frame clones and lacks some. Of roughly 200,000 clones detected, around 72% appear once; the ten largest clones hold around an eighth. A note on this clone: Its antigen is unidentified.

In germline, CDR1 is MNHEY, CDR2 SVGAGI. V shed 5 bases and J 5 bases; nucleotides not matched to a gene: 9. The CDR3 extends over 15 amino acids. The clonotype comes from a human donor with chronic lymphocytic leukemia. V is TRBV6-5 and J is TRBJ2-1, with 7 bases fitting TRBD1. Sequenced here: PBMCs, sampled after 24 months of ibrutinib treatment. This CDR3 is CASSSRDRGNNEQFF. The CDR3 coding sequence is TGTGCCAGCAGTAGCCGGGACAGAGGAAACAATGAGCAGTTCTTC.